This T cell receptor (beta chain) came from a study of blood T cell repertoires in COVID-19. About the research overall: COVID-19 samples collected from the United States, Italy and Spain covered acute and convalescent phases. PBMCs, B-cell-depleted T cells, or T cells were the source of the cDNA or gDNA that made up the material.

The V and J ends lost 2 bases and 3 bases, in that order; junction bases with no gene match: 2. The CDR3 consists of 14 residues. CDR1 is SGDLS, CDR2 YYNGEE, per germline. Per the study methods: Estimation of nucleated cell counts relied on the amplification of reference gene primers. The method was immunoSEQ multiplex PCR; TCRdb's version includes in-frame clones alone and lacks a portion of them. Clone size and V and J calls were adopted from that table, with D and trimming inferred from the DNA. The table has some 160,000 clones, around 75% seen once. This clone showed up just once. Input material: peripheral blood. The source of this sequence is a woman older than 75 with acute or convalescent COVID-19. The chain joins TRBV9 to TRBJ2-1, with 7 nucleotides matching TRBD2. CDR3 region: CASSVRDYYNEQFF. For the CDR3, the DNA is TGTGCCAGCAGCGTCCGGGACTACTACAATGAGCAGTTCTTC.